The 31 T cell receptor beta chains listed next were all sequenced from one sample in a study of blood T cell repertoires in COVID-19. Assay: immunoSEQ multiplex PCR; the TCRdb copy retains only in-frame clones and omits some. This sample has roughly 670,000 clones, with approximately 90% found just once. Sequencing was done on a sample of peripheral blood. The receptors were gathered from a woman in her late teens or twenties with acute or convalescent COVID-19.

The chain couples TRBV28 to TRBJ1-2; a possible D gene is TRBD1 (6 bases). Trimming left V 5 bases short and J 1 base short, with 17 bases between. The CDR3 has 16 amino acids. CDR1 is MDHEN and CDR2 is SYDVKM in the germline V gene. CDR3 residues: CASSRVKDRVNYGYTF. The CDR3 DNA reads TGTGCCAGCAGTCGAGTTAAGGACAGAGTTAACTATGGCTACACCTTC.

The V call is TRBV9, the J call TRBJ2-2; TRBD1 is a possible D gene (6 bases). This CDR3 contains 17 residues. CDR1 is SGDLS, CDR2 YYNGEE, per germline. Trimming shortened V by 0 bases and J by 8 bases, and 20 bases separated the two germline ends. In nucleotides, the CDR3 is TGTGCCAGCAGCGTAGCTTGGCCAGGGGTTGATGCAGGGGAGCTGTTTTTT. It codes for CASSVAWPGVDAGELFF.

V gene TRBV5-6 combines with J gene TRBJ1-1; 9 nucleotides match TRBD1. In germline, CDR1 is SGHDT, CDR2 YYEEEE. V shed 3 bases and J 4 bases; nucleotides not matched to a gene: 4. This CDR3 is 14 amino acids long. This CDR3 is CASSSWDRATEAFF. As DNA, the CDR3 is TGTGCCAGCAGCTCTTGGGACAGGGCCACTGAAGCTTTCTTT.

The rearrangement links TRBV27 to TRBJ2-1, with TRBD1 as a possible D gene (6 bases). Germline V gives CDR1 MNHEY, CDR2 SMNVEV (reference sequence). This CDR3 is built from 13 residues. Trimming stripped 4 bases from V and 7 bases from J, with 11 bases between. The CDR3 sequence: CASSSGVNNEQFF. The DNA for the CDR3 is TGTGCCAGCAGTTCAGGGGTAAATAATGAGCAGTTCTTC.

CDR3 in DNA: TGTGCCAGCAGCTCCAGGGGGAGCGCTCCGGCCCAGTACTTC. Its protein is CASSSRGSAPAQYF. V usage is TRBV11-2 and J usage is TRBJ2-5, with 7 nucleotides matching TRBD1. Germline V gene data show CDR1 as SGHAT and CDR2 as FQNNGV. The CDR3 has 14 residues. Trimming removed 4 bases from V and 9 bases from J; junction bases left unmatched: 11.

The rearrangement uses TRBV28 and TRBJ1-1; D gene unclear. V lost 6 bases to trimming and J lost 4 bases, with 15 bases between them. The CDR3 consists of 14 residues. Germline CDR1 reads MDHEN; CDR2 reads SYDVKM. In nucleotides, the CDR3 is TGTGCCAGCAGGACGACTACTAGACCCACTGAAGCTTTCTTT. Translating gives CASRTTTRPTEAFF.

The chain uses TRBV5-1 and TRBJ2-7; 9 nucleotides line up with TRBD1. The V and J ends lost 4 bases and 5 bases, in that order; junction bases with no gene match: 1. This CDR3 has 12 residues. CDR1 is SGHRS and CDR2 is YFSETQ in the germline V gene. CDR3 sequence reads: CASSRTGDEQYF. In nucleotides, the CDR3 is TGCGCCAGCAGCCGGACAGGGGACGAGCAGTACTTC.

The chain links TRBV7-8 to TRBJ2-1; a weak D match, TRBD2 (6 bases). The CDR3 is 13 amino acids. V lost 5 bases and J 7 bases, leaving 12 bases between the germline ends. CDR1 is SGHVS, CDR2 FQNEAQ, per germline. CDR3 sequence (DNA): TGTGCCAGCAGCCTCCGAGGAGGGAATGAGCAGTTCTTC. It is translated as CASSLRGGNEQFF.

This clone was counted between two and nine times. The chain joins TRBV6-1 to TRBJ1-1; no definite D call. Looked up from germline, CDR1 is MNHNS and CDR2 is SASEGT. This CDR3 spans 15 amino acids. V was pared by 3 bases and J by 0 bases, with 11 bases between. The CDR3, as DNA: TGTGCCAGCAGTGAGGAGAGCTACTTGAACACTGAAGCTTTCTTT. Amino acids: CASSEESYLNTEAFF.

The chain recombines TRBV7-9 with TRBJ2-4, with TRBD1 as a possible D gene (6 bases). The CDR3 spans 14 residues. Per germline, CDR1 SEHNR and CDR2 FQNEAQ (reference sequence). The germline V and J ends were trimmed by 7 bases and 2 bases, with 12 bases remaining between them. The CDR3 coding sequence is TGTGCCAGCACCGTTGGGGACACCAAAAACATTCAGTACTTC. The encoded protein is CASTVGDTKNIQYF.

This chain connects TRBV27 to TRBJ1-1; the D gene is possibly TRBD1 (6 bases). Between the trimmed V and J ends, which lost 4 bases and 5 bases, there was a span of 20 bases. The CDR3 sequence is 16 residues long. Germline V gene data show CDR1 as MNHEY and CDR2 as SMNVEV (reference sequence). The CDR3: CASSSFPPGGPTEAFF. The CDR3 region has the DNA TGTGCCAGCAGTTCCTTCCCCCCCGGGGGGCCTACTGAAGCTTTCTTT.

The chain is built from TRBV4-1 and TRBJ2-7; 7 nucleotides align to TRBD2. The CDR3 covers 16 residues. CDR1 and CDR2 from the germline V gene are MGHRA and YSYEKL. Losses at the gene ends were 0 bases for V and 4 bases for J; bases not matched to a gene: 9. The CDR3, as DNA: TGCGCCAGCAGCCAAGAACGTGGGGGGGTTAATTACGAGCAGTACTTC. This codes for CASSQERGGVNYEQYF.

The chain uses TRBV5-1 and TRBJ2-5; 10 nucleotides match TRBD2. Trimming cost V 2 bases and J 5 bases; bases outside gene matches: 3. Germline V gene sequence: CDR1 SGHRS, CDR2 YFSETQ. This CDR3 is built from 14 residues. In DNA, the CDR3 is TGCGCCAGCAGCTTAGCGGGGGGGCTGGAGACCCAGTACTTC. It codes for CASSLAGGLETQYF. The full variable domain, completed using reference TRBV5-1 and TRBJ2-5, is KAGVTQTPRYLIKTRGQQVTLSCSPISGHRSVSWYQQTPGQGLQFLFEYFSETQRNKGNFPGRFSGRQFSNSRSEMNVSTLELGDSALYLCASSLAGGLETQYFGPGTRLLVL.

The chain uses TRBV12-5 and TRBJ1-2, with D tentatively TRBD1 (6 bases). Looked up from germline, CDR1 is LGHNT and CDR2 is FRNRAP. The V end lost 5 bases, the J end lost 6 bases, and 13 bases lay between the germline ends. The CDR3 consists of 13 residues. CDR3 nucleotide sequence: TGTGCTAGTGGTATCACAGGGTTGGATGGCTACACCTTC. The encoded protein is CASGITGLDGYTF.

The rearrangement uses TRBV13 and TRBJ2-1, with 7 bases identical to TRBD1. V lost 6 bases and J lost 7; bases outside the gene matches: 6. The CDR3 has 13 amino acids. In germline, CDR1 is PRHDT, CDR2 FYEKMQ (reference sequence). CDR3 DNA: TGTGCCAGCAGACCACAGGGGAGTAATGAGCAGTTCTTC. This encodes CASRPQGSNEQFF.

The chain carries TRBV4-3 and TRBJ2-7; the D gene is possibly TRBD2 (7 bases). The germline V and J ends were trimmed by 0 bases and 4 bases, with 13 bases remaining between them. The CDR3 consists of 15 residues. CDR1 LGHNA and CDR2 YSLEER come from the germline V gene. The CDR3 region has the DNA TGCGCCAGCAGCCAAGAGAGGGGGGGAAGGTACGAGCAGTACTTC. Translated: CASSQERGGRYEQYF.

The CDR3 DNA is TGTGCCAGCAGCCCGCGACAGGGAGGCTACACCTTC. Translation gives CASSPRQGGYTF. The chain recombines TRBV6-5 with TRBJ1-2; TRBD1 aligns across 7 bases. CDR1 and CDR2 (germline): MNHEY, SVGAGI. V was clipped by 6 bases and J by 8 bases; unmatched bases: 6. This CDR3 spans 12 amino acids.

V gene TRBV7-2 combines with J gene TRBJ2-5, with TRBD2 identical over 10 bases. The length of the CDR3 is 17 residues. CDR1 is SGHTA and CDR2 is FQGNSA in the germline V gene. Unmatched junction bases numbered 10, after V lost 2 bases and J lost 4 bases. The CDR3 sequence: CASSLSRSGGATETQYF. The CDR3 bases are TGTGCCAGCAGCTTAAGTAGGAGCGGGGGGGCCACAGAGACCCAGTACTTC.

This clone was detected a few times. This chain connects TRBV6-5 to TRBJ1-1; possible D gene TRBD1, 6 bases. V lost 2 bases and J 0 bases, leaving 10 bases between the germline ends. The CDR3 has 15 amino acids. Looked up from germline, CDR1 is MNHEY and CDR2 is SVGAGI. The DNA for the CDR3 is TGTGCCAGCAGTTACCAGGGGCGTTTGAACACTGAAGCTTTCTTT. Amino acid sequence: CASSYQGRLNTEAFF.

This clone was recorded a few times. The chain carries TRBV19 and TRBJ2-7; TRBD1 agrees at 12 bases. CDR1 and CDR2 from the germline V gene are LNHDA and SQIVND (reference sequence). There are 16 residues in the CDR3. J gave up 3 bases and V 5 bases, and 8 bases lay outside the gene matches. CDR3 in DNA: TGTGCCAGTAGTGCCCCGGGACAGGGGGCCCGCTACGAGCAGTACTTC. Its translation: CASSAPGQGARYEQYF.

V gene TRBV5-1 combines with J gene TRBJ2-4; D is possibly TRBD1 (5 bases). From germline, CDR1 is SGHRS and CDR2 YFSETQ. The CDR3 consists of 15 residues. Between the trimmed V and J ends, which lost 1 base and 1 base, there was a span of 9 bases. CDR3: CASSLSSGAKNIQYF. The DNA of the CDR3 is TGCGCCAGCAGCTTGAGCTCAGGGGCCAAAAACATTCAGTACTTC.

To note about this clone: In the same sample, other DNA sequences code for this CDR3. This chain connects TRBV6-5 to TRBJ1-1, with D possibly matching TRBD1 (6 bases). Germline V CDR1 and CDR2: MNHEY, SVGAGI. The CDR3 totals 14 residues. The V end was cut by 0 bases, the J end by 1 base, with 6 bases between. As DNA, the CDR3 is TGTGCCAGCAGTTACTCGGGGGCGAACACTGAAGCTTTCTTT. Translating it yields CASSYSGANTEAFF.

V is TRBV28 and J is TRBJ1-4, with TRBD1 as a possible D gene (6 bases). From germline, CDR1 is MDHEN and CDR2 SYDVKM. Deletions cut 6 bases from V and 1 base from J, with 12 bases between. This CDR3 has 15 amino acids. The CDR3 nucleotides read TGTGCCAGCAGCTCGCCGGGACAAACTAATGAAAAACTGTTTTTT. Its protein is CASSSPGQTNEKLFF.

The chain carries TRBV6-6 and TRBJ1-1; no clear D gene. V lost 2 bases and J lost 0, with 13 bases in between. Germline CDR1 MNHNY, CDR2 SVGAGI (reference sequence). This CDR3 is built from 16 residues. CDR3 coding DNA: TGTGCCAGCAGTTACATGCGCCCGACATTGAACACTGAAGCTTTCTTT. Its protein is CASSYMRPTLNTEAFF.

The chain is built from TRBV2 and TRBJ1-1, with 7 nucleotides matching TRBD1. V lost 6 bases and J lost 4; bases outside the gene matches: 5. The CDR3 is 13 amino acids. CDR1 is SNHLY and CDR2 is FYNNEI in the germline V gene. The CDR3 protein is CASRRGLSTEAFF. The CDR3 DNA reads as TGTGCCAGCAGGAGGGGGCTGAGCACTGAAGCTTTCTTT.

This chain joins TRBV7-8 and TRBJ2-1, with TRBD1 matching over 7 bases. Germline CDR1 SGHVS, CDR2 FQNEAQ. V was pared by 5 bases and J by 14 bases, with 9 bases of the junction left unmatched. The CDR3 totals 12 residues. In DNA, the CDR3 is TGTGCCAGCAGCCAAGCAGGGGGAAGCAAGTTCTTC. It encodes CASSQAGGSKFF.

This chain uses TRBV24-1 with TRBJ2-3, with 7 bases identical to TRBD1. After removal of 3 bases from V and 0 bases from J, the junction contained 8 bases not matched to a gene. This CDR3 contains 17 residues. Per the germline V gene, CDR1 is KGHDR and CDR2 is SFDVKD. The chain's CDR3 is CATSDHPGTDSTDTQYF. The CDR3 coding sequence is TGTGCCACCAGTGATCACCCCGGGACAGATAGCACAGATACGCAGTATTTT.

This rearrangement joins TRBV3-1 (or the pseudogene TRBV3-2) to TRBJ1-6; a weak D match, TRBD1 (6 bases). V lost 4 bases, J lost 7 bases, and 11 bases lay in between. The germline CDR1 and CDR2 sequences are LGHDT and YNNKEL (reference sequence). CDR3 length: 14 residues. The CDR3 DNA follows: TGTGCCAGCAGCCTCCGGACAGAGAATTCACCCCTCCACTTT. Its protein product is CASSLRTENSPLHF.

The gene calls are TRBV24-1 and TRBJ1-4; D might be TRBD1 (6 bases). The CDR3 has 15 amino acids. Per germline, CDR1 KGHDR and CDR2 SFDVKD. Trimming removed 3 bases from V and 5 bases from J, with 12 bases in between. The CDR3 spells CATSDPGTQNEKLFF. CDR3 DNA sequence: TGTGCCACCAGTGATCCCGGGACACAAAATGAAAAACTGTTTTTT.

In its sample, this clone was seen once. The V gene is TRBV5-1, the J gene TRBJ1-1; 10 bases map to TRBD1. Losses at the gene ends were 4 bases for V and 4 bases for J; bases not matched to a gene: 7. The CDR3 has 15 amino acids. Per germline, CDR1 SGHRS and CDR2 YFSETQ. The CDR3 reads CASSVGDRGSTEAFF. The CDR3, as DNA: TGCGCCAGCAGCGTAGGGGACAGGGGATCCACTGAAGCTTTCTTT.

The chain links TRBV20-1 to TRBJ2-7; D gene unclear. V lost 3 bases to trimming and J lost 3 bases, with 12 bases between them. From germline, CDR1 is DFQATT and CDR2 SNEGSKA (reference sequence). The CDR3 spans 13 residues. As DNA, the CDR3 is TGCAGTGCTAGTTCTCCCTCTTTCTACGAGCAGTACTTC. It codes for CSASSPSFYEQYF.